This T cell receptor beta chain emerged from a study of blood T cell repertoires in COVID-19. Those enrolled, adults aged roughly 18 to 90 years, came from about 24 US areas. Assignment of participants to cohorts was predicated upon participant-reported clinical history. Clones were read by immunoSEQ multiplex PCR, and TCRdb kept only the in-frame ones, dropping some. The table shows 300,000 to 400,000 clones, with over 75% occurring only once. This CDR3 has 14 amino acids. CDR1 SGHVS and CDR2 FQNEAQ come from the germline V gene. The ends lost 7 bases at V and 5 bases at J; junction bases unmatched: 7.

V and J are TRBV7-8 and TRBJ1-2; 10 bases are a match to TRBD1. Sequencing was done on a sample of PBMCs or T cells enriched from blood (not recorded which). The receptor's source is a man between 18 and 29 years old who had recovered from COVID-19. CDR3 nucleotides: TGTGCCAGCACCCCTCAGGGACAGGGGTATGGCTACACCTTC. It is translated as CASTPQGQGYGYTF.